The 16 T cell receptor beta chains listed next were all sequenced from one sample in a study of Ad26.COV2.S vaccination and SARS-CoV-2 variants. Assay: immunoSEQ multiplex PCR; the TCRdb copy retains only in-frame clones and omits some. Among 350,000 to 400,000 clones listed, less than 90% were seen once. Treatment specified: 19 received Ad26.COV2.S at low or high dose, single or two shots; several received placebo; per-sample allocation not given. It was on day 63 after the first vaccine or placebo injection that samples were taken. The source was peripheral blood, collected in a trial of Ad26.COV2.S vaccine versus placebo. The source is a person between 18 and 60 years old who received the Ad26.COV2.S COVID-19 vaccine or a placebo.

This chain joins TRBV3-1 (or the pseudogene TRBV3-2) and TRBJ2-2, with D unresolved. This CDR3 spans 13 amino acids. Between the trimmed V and J ends, which lost 4 bases and 4 bases, there was a span of 7 bases. Germline V gives CDR1 LGHDT, CDR2 YNNKEL (reference sequence). As DNA, the CDR3 is TGTGCCAGCAGCCCAAGATTCACCGGGGAGCTGTTTTTT. Its translation is CASSPRFTGELFF.

The chain joins TRBV2 to TRBJ1-1; 7 nucleotides align to TRBD1. CDR1 SNHLY and CDR2 FYNNEI come from the germline V gene. The V gene end was trimmed by 4 bases and the J gene end by 6 bases; junction bases not matched to a gene: 5. The CDR3 contains 13 residues. In DNA form, the CDR3 reads TGTGCCAGCAGTGGGGAGGGGGCGGCTGAAGCTTTCTTT. It translates to CASSGEGAAEAFF.

CDR3 sequence: CASSQDRYIFEAFF. The CDR3 DNA sequence: TGCGCCAGCAGCCAGGACAGATACATTTTTGAAGCTTTCTTT. The rearrangement uses TRBV4-3 and TRBJ1-1; the D gene is possibly TRBD1 (6 bases). In germline, CDR1 is LGHNA, CDR2 YSLEER. The CDR3 loop spans 14 amino acids. V gave up 3 bases and J gave up 7 bases, with 15 bases separating them.

This clone has only a few counts. The chain couples TRBV14 to TRBJ2-5; 7 bases map to TRBD1. Per the germline V gene, CDR1 is SGHDN and CDR2 is FVKESK. The CDR3 runs 13 residues. The V and J ends lost 3 bases and 5 bases, in that order; junction bases with no gene match: 3. The CDR3 loop is CASSQMTGETQYF. In DNA, the CDR3 is TGTGCCAGCAGCCAGATGACAGGGGAGACCCAGTACTTC.

The chain joins TRBV5-1 to TRBJ1-1, with no clear D. Looked up from germline, CDR1 is SGHRS and CDR2 is YFSETQ. V gave up 4 bases and J gave up 4 bases, with 20 bases separating them. There are 16 residues in the CDR3. CDR3 residues: CASSPLDASASTEAFF. The CDR3 nucleotides read TGCGCCAGCAGCCCGTTAGACGCCTCCGCGAGCACTGAAGCTTTCTTT.

CDR3 sequence: CASSRGQGAFQPQHF. The CDR3 nucleotides are TGTGCCAGCTCACGTGGACAGGGGGCTTTTCAGCCCCAGCATTTT. The gene calls are TRBV18 and TRBJ1-5; 11 bases are shared with TRBD1. The J segment lost 6 bases and the V segment lost 4 bases, leaving 5 bases of the junction unmatched. Per the germline V gene, CDR1 is KGHSH and CDR2 is LQKENI. This CDR3 has 15 residues. Drawing the rest from reference TRBV18 and TRBJ1-5, the complete variable domain is NAGVMQNPRHLVRRRGQEARLRCSPMKGHSHVYWYRQLPEEGLKFMVYLQKENIIDESGMPKERFSAEFPKEGPSILRIQQVVRGDSAAYFCASSRGQGAFQPQHFGDGTRLSIL.

The genes are TRBV7-2 and TRBJ1-6; D is possibly TRBD1 (5 bases). With 3 bases removed from V and 7 bases from J, the gap between germline ends came to 13 bases. The CDR3 length is 15 residues. Germline V lookup: CDR1 SGHTA, CDR2 FQGNSA. CDR3 loop: CASSFETAQNSPLHF. In DNA, the CDR3 is TGTGCCAGCAGCTTCGAGACAGCTCAAAATTCACCCCTCCACTTT.

CDR3 in DNA: TGTGCCAGCAGCTTATCGGGCGCCGATTTCTATGGCTACACCTTC. This encodes CASSLSGADFYGYTF. This chain uses TRBV7-9 with TRBJ1-2; D not certain. CDR1 and CDR2 (germline): SEHNR, FQNEAQ (reference sequence). This CDR3 region has 15 residues. V lost 2 bases and J lost 4, with 14 bases in between.

The rearrangement joins TRBV5-4 to TRBJ2-1; 8 bases fit TRBD1. V gave up 4 bases and J gave up 8 bases; unmatched junction bases: 14. Germline V gene lookup returns CDR1 SGHNT and CDR2 YYREEE (reference sequence). The CDR3 sequence is 16 residues long. The CDR3 spells CASSRTGARGLDEQFF. The CDR3, as DNA: TGTGCCAGCAGCCGCACAGGGGCCAGGGGGCTCGATGAGCAGTTCTTC.

The chain uses TRBV27 and TRBJ2-3; D not certain. Deletions cut 3 bases from V and 1 base from J, with 11 bases between. The CDR3 has 15 amino acids. Germline V gene data show CDR1 as MNHEY and CDR2 as SMNVEV (reference sequence). The DNA of the CDR3 is TGTGCCAGCAGTTTCTCGCCGGAAGGCACAGATACGCAGTATTTT. This gives the protein CASSFSPEGTDTQYF.

The chain carries TRBV2 and TRBJ1-2, with unresolved D. The CDR3 is made up of 15 amino acids. V dropped 6 bases and J dropped 4 bases, with 18 bases sitting between them. Germline V CDR1 and CDR2: SNHLY, FYNNEI. Here the CDR3 reads CASRQTPTGVYGYTF. The CDR3 coding sequence is TGTGCCAGCAGACAAACACCCACGGGAGTCTATGGCTACACCTTC.

The rearrangement links TRBV4-3 to TRBJ1-1; no clear D. V lost 3 bases and J lost 10, with 15 bases in between. This CDR3 is built from 13 residues. The germline CDR1 and CDR2 sequences are LGHNA and YSLEER. CDR3 coding DNA: TGCGCCAGCAGCCACCGGAGTCGGGGTCGAGCTTTCTTT. Translating it yields CASSHRSRGRAFF.

This clone was seen more than once but under ten times. The gene calls are TRBV25-1 and TRBJ2-1, with D possibly TRBD2 on 5 matching bases. With 6 bases removed from V and 10 bases from J, the gap between germline ends came to 13 bases. CDR1 and CDR2 (germline): MGHDK, SYGVNS. The CDR3 runs 12 residues. The CDR3 nucleotides are TGTGCCAGCAGGGCTACGGACTCAGAGCAGTTCTTC. Protein product: CASRATDSEQFF.

Of note for this clone: The sample carries other DNA sequences with the same CDR3. The chain is built from TRBV6-2 or TRBV6-3 and TRBJ2-2; D is unclear. From germline, CDR1 is MNHEY and CDR2 SVGEGT. V was shortened by 5 bases and J by 3 bases, with 7 bases between the two germline ends. CDR3 length equals 13 residues. Written as DNA, the CDR3 is TGTGCCAGCAGTCGCCGGGACACCGGGGAGCTGTTTTTT. It is translated as CASSRRDTGELFF.

The chain links TRBV6-5 to TRBJ1-1, with 9 nucleotides matching TRBD1. The V gene's germline CDR1 is MNHEY and CDR2 SVGAGI. CDR3 length: 12 residues. J was trimmed by 8 bases and V by 6 bases; bases with no gene match: 4. DNA for the CDR3: TGTGCCAGCAGGCCGGGACAGGGCGAAGCTTTCTTT. Protein product: CASRPGQGEAFF.

The V and J genes are TRBV12-3 or TRBV12-4 and TRBJ2-7; 10 positions match TRBD1. Germline trimming cut 3 bases from V and 5 bases from J; bases unmatched to any gene: 1. The CDR3 covers 13 residues. For the CDR3, the DNA is TGTGCCAGCAGTTTGACAGGGGGCAACGAGCAGTACTTC. Protein sequence: CASSLTGGNEQYF.